Listed here are 20 T cell receptor beta chains from one sample, sequenced in a study of CD8+CD57+ T cells in acquired aplastic anemia. Patients picked for sequencing had shown CD8+CD57+ cell expansion detected by flow cytometry. Genomic DNA, serving as template, underwent TCR beta VDJ and CDR3 profiling. TCRdb recomputed calls from the reads with MiXCR, one row per CDR3 protein. The repertoire holds 250,000 to 300,000 distinct CDR3 sequences, 56% seen once, with 1.3% in the top ten. The sample taken for sequencing was sorted CD4+, CD8+, or CD8+CD57+ T cells (not recorded which) from PBMCs. Source of these receptors: a human donor with aplastic anemia.

The gene calls are TRBV10-3 and TRBJ1-1, with D tentatively TRBD1 (5 bases). V dropped 0 bases and J dropped 0 bases, with 11 bases sitting between them. This CDR3 spans 16 amino acids. Germline V gene lookup returns CDR1 ENHRY and CDR2 SYGVKD. The CDR3 bases are TGTGCCATCAGTGAGTCGGGACCAGAGATGAACACTGAAGCTTTCTTT. Translating it yields CAISESGPEMNTEAFF.

This clonotype was detected ten times or more. A read error may produce the germline difference seen at one junction end. The chain employs TRBV7-9 and TRBJ1-1; perhaps TRBD1 as D (6 bases). The CDR3 has 13 amino acids. Germline assignment: CDR1 SEHNR and CDR2 FQNEAQ (reference sequence). The CDR3 nucleotides are TGTGCCAGCAGCTCACAGGGACAATCCCGGTCAATCTTT. Amino acids: CASSSQGQSRSIF.

The chain is built from TRBV9 and TRBJ2-7; the D call may be TRBD1 or TRBD2 (5 bases each). The CDR3 totals 14 residues. Per germline, CDR1 SGDLS and CDR2 YYNGEE. V shed 4 bases and J shed 7 bases, with 18 bases lying between them. CDR3 amino acids: CASSPRVEGSEQYF. The CDR3 coding sequence is TGTGCCAGCAGCCCCCGGGTTGAGGGGTCTGAGCAGTACTTC.

The chain carries TRBV7-2 and TRBJ1-5; D perhaps matches TRBD1 (6 bases). The germline V and J ends were trimmed by 4 bases and 1 base, with 17 bases remaining between them. The CDR3 has 17 amino acids. Germline CDR1 and CDR2: SGHTA and FQGNSA. The CDR3 sequence: CASSSDRTRGSNQPQHF. DNA for the CDR3: TGTGCCAGCAGCTCAGACAGGACCCGGGGCAGCAATCAGCCCCAGCATTTT.

The chain uses TRBV20-1 and TRBJ2-7; D is possibly TRBD1 (6 bases). The CDR3 contains 13 residues. The germline V gene encodes CDR1 DFQATT and CDR2 SNEGSKA (reference sequence). Trimming stripped 5 bases from V and 2 bases from J, with 13 bases between. The CDR3 is CSASLGTTYEQYF. In nucleotides, the CDR3 is TGCAGTGCTTCCCTCGGGACAACCTACGAGCAGTACTTC.

The rearrangement uses TRBV7-9 and TRBJ1-5, with a possible D match to TRBD1 (6 bases). This CDR3 is 16 amino acids long. CDR1 and CDR2 (germline): SEHNR, FQNEAQ (reference sequence). Trimming took 0 bases from V and 1 from J, leaving 10 bases between them. CDR3 region: CASSLATGLSNQPQHF. DNA of the CDR3: TGTGCCAGCAGCTTAGCAACAGGGCTAAGCAATCAGCCCCAGCATTTT.

This clonotype has a count of ten or more. V usage is TRBV11-3 and J usage is TRBJ2-2; the D is unclear. Germline V gene sequence: CDR1 SGHNT, CDR2 YENEEA. The CDR3 contains 13 residues. Trimming shortened V by 6 bases and J by 3 bases, and 8 bases separated the two germline ends. As DNA, the CDR3 is TGTGCCAGCAGGTCAGGCTACACCGGGGAGCTGTTTTTT. Residues: CASRSGYTGELFF.

This chain links TRBV15 with TRBJ1-1; TRBD1 might be the D (6 bases). The ends were cut back, 4 bases at V and 4 bases at J, with 13 bases in the middle. There are 14 residues in the CDR3. Germline V CDR1 and CDR2: LNHNV, YYDKDF (reference sequence). The CDR3 DNA reads TGTGCCACCAGCACCTTACAGGGAAGCACTGAAGCTTTCTTT. Its protein product is CATSTLQGSTEAFF. Full variable domain (outside the CDR3, taken from reference TRBV15 and TRBJ1-1): DAMVIQNPRYQVTQFGKPVTLSCSQTLNHNVMYWYQQKSSQAPKLLFHYYDKDFNNEADTPDNFQSRRPNTSFCFLDIRSPGLGDTAMYLCATSTLQGSTEAFFGQGTRLTVV.

This clonotype was recorded many times. This rearrangement joins TRBV11-1 to TRBJ2-5; 10 nucleotides match TRBD2. CDR1 and CDR2 (germline): SGHAT, FQDESV (reference sequence). The CDR3 has 17 amino acids. J lost 2 bases, V lost 5 bases, and 11 bases had no gene match. This CDR3 reads CASSPYTSGVKQETQYF. Here the CDR3 DNA reads TGTGCCAGCAGCCCATATACTAGCGGGGTGAAACAAGAGACCCAGTACTTC.

In its sample, this clonotype was seen a few times. The V gene is TRBV29-1, the J gene TRBJ2-3; D ambiguous. Germline lookup yields CDR1 SQVTM and CDR2 ANQGSEA. CDR3 size: 14 residues. Trimming removed 2 bases from V and 4 bases from J, with 13 bases in between. CDR3 nucleotide sequence: TGCAGCGTTGAAAGGGCGCAAGTTCCAGATACGCAGTATTTT. Amino acid sequence: CSVERAQVPDTQYF.

The table lists this clonotype with many counts. The gene calls are TRBV19 and TRBJ1-6; possibly TRBD1 for D (5 bases). The V gene's germline CDR1 is LNHDA and CDR2 SQIVND (reference sequence). Between the trimmed V and J ends, which lost 7 bases and 7 bases, there was a span of 29 bases. The CDR3 consists of 19 residues. DNA for the CDR3: TGTGCCAGTACCGGAGGGTGGGGGTCTTCCGACTCCTGGAATTCACCCCTCCACTTT. Its protein is CASTGGWGSSDSWNSPLHF.

The genes are TRBV20-1 and TRBJ2-2; D is tentatively TRBD1 or TRBD2 (5 bases each). CDR3 length: 15 residues. Trimming took off 0 bases at V and 7 bases at J, with 15 bases between the two ends. CDR1 and CDR2 (germline): DFQATT, SNEGSKA (reference sequence). This CDR3 reads CSARDGGGGGGELFF. Written as DNA, the CDR3 is TGCAGTGCTAGAGATGGAGGTGGGGGTGGCGGGGAGCTGTTTTTT.

The J gene is TRBJ1-5, the V gene TRBV25-1; D may be TRBD1 (5 bases). The CDR3 extends over 13 amino acids. The germline CDR1 and CDR2 sequences are MGHDK and SYGVNS. V lost 3 bases and J lost 4, with 7 bases in between. The CDR3 sequence is CASSEAGNQPQHF. As DNA, the CDR3 is TGTGCCAGCAGTGAGGCAGGGAATCAGCCCCAGCATTTT.

V and J are TRBV20-1 and TRBJ2-3; D ambiguous. The V and J ends lost 4 bases and 0 bases respectively, with 14 bases between them. Germline assignment: CDR1 DFQATT and CDR2 SNEGSKA (reference sequence). The CDR3 sequence is 15 residues long. The CDR3 reads CSATPPALSTDTQYF. For the CDR3, the DNA is TGCAGTGCTACCCCGCCCGCTCTGAGCACAGATACGCAGTATTTT.

Only a few counts were recorded for this clonotype. The chain is built from TRBV18 and TRBJ2-5; maybe TRBD2 (5 bases). In germline, CDR1 is KGHSH, CDR2 LQKENI. This CDR3 comprises 13 residues. V was clipped by 6 bases and J by 1 base, with 9 bases between them. CDR3 sequence: CASSATTQETQYF. For the CDR3, the DNA is TGTGCCAGCTCCGCGACTACCCAAGAGACCCAGTACTTC.

This clonotype showed up many times. The chain combines TRBV4-1 with TRBJ2-1; 14 bases match TRBD2. This CDR3 contains 15 residues. The trim removed 6 bases at V and 8 bases at J, leaving 6 bases unmatched. The germline CDR1 and CDR2 sequences are MGHRA and YSYEKL. The CDR3: CASSSGTSGSDEQFF. CDR3 DNA: TGCGCCAGCAGTAGCGGGACTAGCGGGAGTGATGAGCAGTTCTTC.

The table lists this clonotype with many counts. The gene calls are TRBV3-1 and TRBJ2-5; unclear D gene. Trimming shortened V by 6 bases and J by 4 bases, and 15 bases separated the two germline ends. Germline lookup yields CDR1 LGHDT and CDR2 YNNKEL (reference sequence). This CDR3 is built from 14 residues. The CDR3 spells CASSDRRSSETQYF. CDR3 bases: TGTGCCAGCAGTGACCGCCGCTCCTCAGAGACCCAGTACTTC.

This clonotype was picked up many times. V is TRBV4-1 and J is TRBJ2-4; TRBD1 might be the D (5 bases). The CDR3 length is 12 residues. Per the germline V gene, CDR1 is MGHRA and CDR2 is YSYEKL. Trimming pared 3 bases from V and 13 bases from J, leaving 13 bases between. The CDR3 region is CASSHPDSPQYF. CDR3 bases: TGCGCCAGCAGCCATCCCGACAGTCCCCAGTACTTC.

The chain recombines TRBV2 with TRBJ2-3; 14 nucleotides agree with TRBD2. CDR3 size: 16 residues. Trimming at V came to 7 bases and at J to 5 bases, leaving 8 bases not matched to a gene. Germline CDR1 reads SNHLY; CDR2 reads FYNNEI. As DNA, the CDR3 is TGTGCCAGCACCCTGACTAGCGGGGGGGCGGTAGATACGCAGTATTTT. This sequence encodes CASTLTSGGAVDTQYF.

The CDR3 reads CATSRDQGLSSGNTIYF. In DNA form, the CDR3 reads TGTGCCACCAGCAGAGATCAGGGGCTGAGCTCTGGAAACACCATATATTTT. This chain uses TRBV15 with TRBJ1-3; perhaps TRBD1 as D (6 bases). The CDR3 loop spans 17 amino acids. Between the trimmed V and J ends, which lost 0 bases and 0 bases, there was a span of 12 bases. Germline-derived CDR1 and CDR2 are LNHNV and YYDKDF (reference sequence).